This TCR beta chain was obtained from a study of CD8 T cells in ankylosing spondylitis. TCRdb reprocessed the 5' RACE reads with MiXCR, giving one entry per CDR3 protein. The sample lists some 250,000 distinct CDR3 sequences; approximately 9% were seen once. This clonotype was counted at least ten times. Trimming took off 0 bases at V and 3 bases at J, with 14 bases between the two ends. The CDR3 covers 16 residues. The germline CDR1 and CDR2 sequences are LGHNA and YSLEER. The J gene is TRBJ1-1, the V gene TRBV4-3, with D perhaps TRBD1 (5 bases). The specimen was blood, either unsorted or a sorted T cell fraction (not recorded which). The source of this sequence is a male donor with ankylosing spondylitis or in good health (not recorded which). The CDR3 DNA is TGCGCCAGCAGCCAAGAGGTGGGGGTTAAGTACACTGAAGCTTTCTTT. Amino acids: CASSQEVGVKYTEAFF.